Detailed here is one TCR beta chain. The antigen is not known. V lost 1 base and J 6 bases, leaving 9 bases between the germline ends. The CDR3 covers 13 residues. Germline CDR1 and CDR2: LGHDT and YNNKEL (reference sequence). This sample is part of a study of T cell responses to AZD1222 COVID-19 vaccine. Study observations and caveats: Baseline antibody screening turned up just a handful of seropositive AZD1222 recipients. Mostly white British, mostly female donors; authors suggested clonal diversity may be underestimated. Increased Spike-specific TCR breadth and depth were observed after two AZD1222 doses.

Produced via immunoSEQ multiplex PCR; TCRdb's table is partial and in-frame only. This sample yields fewer than 150,000 clones, of which approximately 88% are seen a single time; roughly 5.2% belongs to the top ten. The receptor's source is an adult who received the AZD1222 COVID-19 vaccine. This chain connects TRBV3-1 (or the pseudogene TRBV3-2) to TRBJ1-1; D is uncertain. Sequencing was performed on peripheral blood, taken 28 days after the second AZD1222 dose. The DNA of the CDR3 is TGTGCCAGCAGCCAAGGGCGGGCACCTGAAGCTTTCTTT. As protein: CASSQGRAPEAFF.